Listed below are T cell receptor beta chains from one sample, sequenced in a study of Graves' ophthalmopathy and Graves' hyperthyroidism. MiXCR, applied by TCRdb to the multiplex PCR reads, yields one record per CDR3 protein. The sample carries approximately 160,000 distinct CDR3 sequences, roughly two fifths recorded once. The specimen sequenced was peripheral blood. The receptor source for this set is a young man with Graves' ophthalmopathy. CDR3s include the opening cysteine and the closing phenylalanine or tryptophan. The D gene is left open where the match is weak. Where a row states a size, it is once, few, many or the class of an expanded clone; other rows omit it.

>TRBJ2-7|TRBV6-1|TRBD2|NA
CASLGEGYEQYF
TGTGCCAGCCTTGGGGAGGGCTACGAGCAGTACTTC
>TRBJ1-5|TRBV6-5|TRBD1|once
CASSYSWTGEQPQHF
TGTGCCAGCAGTTACTCGTGGACAGGTGAACAGCCCCAGCATTTT
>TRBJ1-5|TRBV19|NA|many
CASSTAGRSSNQPQHF
TGTGCCAGTAGTACTGCAGGGAGGTCTTCCAATCAGCCCCAGCATTTT
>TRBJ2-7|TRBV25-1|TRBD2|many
CASNLGRSNEQYF
TGTGCCAGCAACCTCGGGAGGTCCAACGAGCAGTACTTC
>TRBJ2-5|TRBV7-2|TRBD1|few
CASSRSDRTRETQYF
TGTGCCAGCAGTCGCTCGGACAGGACGAGGGAGACCCAGTACTTC
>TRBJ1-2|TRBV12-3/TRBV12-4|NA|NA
CASSFERGVYGYTF
TGTGCCAGCAGTTTTGAGAGAGGAGTCTATGGCTACACCTTC
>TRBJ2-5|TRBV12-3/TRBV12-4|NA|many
CASSLTRWETQYF
TGTGCCAGCAGTCTAACTAGATGGGAGACCCAGTACTTC
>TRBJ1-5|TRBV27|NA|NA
CASSFGASNQPQHF
TGTGCCAGCAGTTTCGGCGCATCCAATCAGCCCCAGCATTTT
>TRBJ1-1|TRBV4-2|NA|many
CASSQESGLGTEAFF
TGTGCCAGCAGCCAAGAATCGGGGCTGGGAACTGAAGCTTTCTTT
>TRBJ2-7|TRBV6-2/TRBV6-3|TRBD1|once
CASSSDRGYSYEQYF
TGTGCCAGCAGTTCGGACAGGGGGTATTCCTACGAGCAGTACTTC
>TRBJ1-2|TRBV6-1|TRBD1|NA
CASTDRDRKNYGYTF
TGTGCCAGCACCGACCGGGACAGGAAAAACTATGGCTACACCTTC
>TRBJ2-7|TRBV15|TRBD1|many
CATSTDRGREQYF
TGTGCCACCTCAACTGACAGGGGTCGGGAGCAGTACTTC
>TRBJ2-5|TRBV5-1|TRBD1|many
CASSLIQGQETQYF
TGCGCCAGCAGCTTGATACAGGGGCAAGAGACCCAGTACTTC
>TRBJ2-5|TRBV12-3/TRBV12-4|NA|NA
CASSLNRNQETQYF
TGTGCCAGCAGTTTAAACAGAAATCAAGAGACCCAGTACTTC
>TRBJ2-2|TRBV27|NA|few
CASRVTVGGELFF
TGTGCCAGCAGGGTCACGGTGGGCGGGGAGCTGTTTTTT
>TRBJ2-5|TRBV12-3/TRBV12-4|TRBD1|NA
CASSSGGGETQYF
TGTGCCAGCAGTTCAGGGGGCGGGGAGACCCAGTACTTC
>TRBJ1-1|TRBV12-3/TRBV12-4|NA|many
CASSPDGLTTIFF
TGTGCCAGCAGTCCGGACGGTCTCACGACCATTTTCTTT
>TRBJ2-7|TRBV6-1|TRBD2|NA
CASRKAGEVEQYF
TGTGCCAGCAGGAAAGCGGGAGAAGTCGAGCAGTACTTC
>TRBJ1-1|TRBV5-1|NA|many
CASSLWATGGNTEAFF
TGCGCCAGCAGCTTGTGGGCCACGGGCGGGAACACTGAAGCTTTCTTT
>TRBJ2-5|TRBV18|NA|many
CASSPPLGGQETQYF
TGTGCCAGCTCACCACCCCTGGGGGGCCAAGAGACCCAGTACTTC
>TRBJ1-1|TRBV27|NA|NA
CASRTANTEAFF
TGTGCCAGCAGGACAGCGAACACTGAAGCTTTCTTT
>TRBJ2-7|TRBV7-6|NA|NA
CASSSGDESYEQYF
TGTGCCAGCAGCTCTGGGGACGAATCCTACGAGCAGTACTTC
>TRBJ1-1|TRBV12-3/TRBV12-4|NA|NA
CASSLMSWGTEAFF
TGTGCCAGCAGTTTAATGTCCTGGGGCACTGAAGCTTTCTTT
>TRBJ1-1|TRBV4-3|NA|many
CASSPIAGTTEAFF
TGCGCCAGCAGCCCCATCGCAGGGACCACTGAAGCTTTCTTT
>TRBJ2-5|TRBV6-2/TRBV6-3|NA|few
CASSTYGGRETQYF
TGTGCCAGCAGTACCTACGGGGGACGGGAGACCCAGTACTTC
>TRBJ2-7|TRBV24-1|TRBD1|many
CATSDGDRYGQYF
TGTGCCACCAGTGATGGGGACAGGTACGGGCAGTACTTC
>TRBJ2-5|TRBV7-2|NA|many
CASTEGHYQETQYF
TGTGCCAGCACCGAGGGACACTACCAAGAGACCCAGTACTTC
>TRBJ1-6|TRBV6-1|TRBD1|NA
CASGGDDTGDNSPLHF
TGTGCCAGCGGAGGGGATGATACAGGGGACAATTCACCCCTCCACTTT
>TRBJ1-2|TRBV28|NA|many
CASSGGQGKIYGYTF
TGTGCCAGCAGTGGGGGGCAGGGGAAGATCTATGGCTACACCTTC
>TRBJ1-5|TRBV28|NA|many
CASSWNNQPQHF
TGTGCCAGCAGTTGGAACAATCAGCCCCAGCATTTT
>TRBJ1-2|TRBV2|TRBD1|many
CASKPGQGDYGYTF
TGTGCCAGCAAACCCGGACAGGGGGATTATGGCTACACCTTC